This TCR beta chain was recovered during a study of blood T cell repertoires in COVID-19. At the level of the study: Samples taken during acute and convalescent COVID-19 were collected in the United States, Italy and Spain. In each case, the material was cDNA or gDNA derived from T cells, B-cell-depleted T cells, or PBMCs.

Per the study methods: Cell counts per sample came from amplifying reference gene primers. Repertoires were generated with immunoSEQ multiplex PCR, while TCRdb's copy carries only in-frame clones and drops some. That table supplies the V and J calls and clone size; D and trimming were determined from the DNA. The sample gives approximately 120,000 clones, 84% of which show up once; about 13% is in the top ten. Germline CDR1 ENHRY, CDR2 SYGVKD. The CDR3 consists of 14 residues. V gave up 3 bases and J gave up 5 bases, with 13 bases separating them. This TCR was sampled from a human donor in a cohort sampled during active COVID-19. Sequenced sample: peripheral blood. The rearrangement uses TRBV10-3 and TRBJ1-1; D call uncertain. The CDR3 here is CAISDPGERTEAFF. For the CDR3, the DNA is TGTGCCATCAGTGACCCTGGGGAGAGGACTGAAGCTTTCTTT.